The rows below give T cell receptor beta chains drawn from one sample of a study of cytomegalovirus exposure and HLA in healthy donors. The table came from immunoSEQ multiplex PCR; TCRdb's copy has only in-frame clones and leaves some out. The table has about 76,000 clones, under 85% seen once. The sample comprised PBMCs. These receptors were taken from a woman aged 40-49 years in good health and CMV-seropositive. CDR3s include the opening cysteine and the closing phenylalanine or tryptophan.

cdr3_aa j_call v_call
CAISAGSPTEAFF TRBJ1-1 TRBV10-3
CASTKQGASSYTF TRBJ1-2 TRBV28
CASSFPQGQAFF TRBJ1-1 TRBV27
CASSPRTSGANEQFF TRBJ2-1 TRBV2
CASSFLRQGRLVHTEAFF TRBJ1-1 TRBV7-2
CASSPDRVGAKNIQYF TRBJ2-4 TRBV7-3
CASSTTGASNQPQHF TRBJ1-5 TRBV7-2
CASSLDRGLGNEQYF TRBJ2-7 TRBV7-8
CASSFHGTVQYEQYF . TRBV27
CASSESGQGARGQYF TRBJ2-7 TRBV2
CASSFGTVSYEQYF TRBJ2-7 TRBV5-6
CASSPSMGLGQNEQFF TRBJ2-1 TRBV18
CASSATRNTEAFF TRBJ1-1 TRBV28
CASSSQGDEQYF TRBJ2-7 TRBV28
CASSHGQGNGYTF TRBJ1-2 TRBV14
CASSLPGTNTGELFF TRBJ2-2 TRBV11-1
CASSPPRTGPITDTQYF TRBJ2-3 TRBV28
CASRNTGEPDTQYF TRBJ2-3 TRBV6-1
CASSLIPGVNEQYF TRBJ2-7 TRBV7-2
CASSWGLAGNEQYF TRBJ2-7 TRBV5-6
CASSLDGSPDYEQYF TRBJ2-7 TRBV7-2
CASSFLAGQETQYF TRBJ2-5 TRBV7-2
CASSDRRVPQHF TRBJ1-5 TRBV7-2
CASSQDGEAYEQYF TRBJ2-7 TRBV14
CASSLRGNYNSPLHF TRBJ1-6 TRBV5-8
CARRQGRTDTQYF TRBJ2-3 TRBV6-4
CASSQGYRHEQYF TRBJ2-7 TRBV4-1
CASRQSLTGRQFF TRBJ2-1 TRBV19
CASRGGTLLFYTF TRBJ1-2 TRBV27
CASSEGQGLVRETQYF TRBJ2-5 TRBV7-9
CASRAQTNVWDTQYF TRBJ2-3 TRBV6-5
CASSLGTGELFF TRBJ2-2 TRBV11-3
CASSPRSGANVLTF TRBJ2-6 TRBV6-5
CATSRAGVGEKLFF TRBJ1-4 TRBV15
CASSKVGTGSTEAFF TRBJ1-1 TRBV21-1
CASSLEDSLNQPQHF TRBJ1-5 TRBV28
CASSFWGFRTYNEQFF TRBJ2-1 TRBV5-6
CASSIGTVNTEAFF TRBJ1-1 TRBV7-9
CSVEGGAGYGYTF TRBJ1-2 TRBV29-1
CASSLEGGSNQPQHF TRBJ1-5 TRBV7-2
CASSLSLAGASYEQYF TRBJ2-7 TRBV5-1